What follows are 22 T cell receptor beta chains derived from one specimen sequenced in a study of CD4 T cells in relation to SARS-CoV-2 and coronaviruses. CD4+ T cells from unexposed donors were obtained before the COVID-19 pandemic (2011-2018). Method: immunoSEQ multiplex PCR; TCRdb's copy keeps in-frame clones and lacks some. In the table there are about 55,000 clones, around 86% of which are singletons. The sequenced sample consisted of memory CD4+ T cells from PBMCs. These receptors were taken from a human donor in good health.

The chain carries TRBV7-8 and TRBJ2-3; no firm D call. Deletions cut 5 bases from V and 0 bases from J, with 15 bases between. CDR3 size: 16 residues. Germline-derived CDR1 and CDR2 are SGHVS and FQNEAQ. The CDR3 region is CASSLGPLGSTDTQYF. CDR3 in DNA: TGTGCCAGCAGCCTGGGCCCGTTGGGTAGCACAGATACGCAGTATTTT.

The chain has TRBV15 and TRBJ2-3; maybe TRBD2 (6 bases). V was clipped by 0 bases and J by 6 bases, with 13 bases between them. This CDR3 comprises 15 residues. Germline-derived CDR1 and CDR2 are LNHNV and YYDKDF (reference sequence). CDR3 amino acids: CATSRDWGGTDTQYF. DNA of the CDR3: TGTGCCACCAGCAGAGATTGGGGCGGGACGGATACGCAGTATTTT.

The CDR3 protein is CAWGLQNTEAFF. The CDR3 DNA reads TGTGCCTGGGGACTTCAGAACACTGAAGCTTTCTTT. The rearrangement uses TRBV30 and TRBJ1-1; D not resolved. The CDR3 is 12 residues long. Germline V lookup: CDR1 GTSNPN, CDR2 SVGIG (reference sequence). The ends were cut back, 5 bases at V and 1 base at J, with 8 bases in the middle.

In this sample, this clone turned up once. This chain joins TRBV28 and TRBJ1-1; 7 bases map to TRBD1. The trim removed 7 bases at V and 0 bases at J, leaving 11 bases unmatched. Germline V gives CDR1 MDHEN, CDR2 SYDVKM. This CDR3 is 16 amino acids long. The CDR3 DNA follows: TGTGCCAGCACCGTAAATGGCAGGGGGTTGAACACTGAAGCTTTCTTT. Its protein is CASTVNGRGLNTEAFF. The variable domain in full, completed from reference TRBV28 and TRBJ1-1, reads DVKVTQSSRYLVKRTGEKVFLECVQDMDHENMFWYRQDPGLGLRLIYFSYDVKMKEKGDIPEGYSVSREKKERFSLILESASTNQTSMYLCASTVNGRGLNTEAFFGQGTRLTVV.

V and J are TRBV5-5 and TRBJ1-4, with unresolved D. This CDR3 is built from 14 residues. The V end lost 1 base, the J end lost 5 bases, and 9 bases lay between the germline ends. CDR1 and CDR2 (germline): SGHKS, YYEKEE (reference sequence). The CDR3 sequence is CASSLTRDNEKLFF. The CDR3 nucleotides are TGTGCCAGCAGCTTGACCAGAGACAATGAAAAACTGTTTTTT.

V gene TRBV7-2 combines with J gene TRBJ2-7; the D call may be TRBD1 or TRBD2 (5 bases each). In germline, CDR1 is SGHTA, CDR2 FQGNSA. Trimming took off 3 bases at V and 6 bases at J, with 12 bases between the two ends. CDR3 length equals 13 residues. CDR3 sequence (DNA): TGTGCCAGCAGCTTGCAGAGGGGTCTCGAGCAGTACTTC. This sequence encodes CASSLQRGLEQYF.

V usage is TRBV9 and J usage is TRBJ2-5; 10 nucleotides agree with TRBD2. The CDR3 covers 14 residues. V was clipped by 6 bases and J by 6 bases; unmatched bases: 8. The germline V gene has CDR1 SGDLS and CDR2 YYNGEE. CDR3: CASTEGTSAKTQYF. The CDR3 nucleotides read TGTGCCAGCACCGAAGGGACTAGCGCTAAGACCCAGTACTTC. Full variable domain (rest looked up from reference TRBV9 and TRBJ2-5): DSGVTQTPKHLITATGQRVTLRCSPRSGDLSVYWYQQSLDQGLQFLIQYYNGEERAKGNILERFSAQQFPDLHSELNLSSLELGDSALYFCASTEGTSAKTQYFGPGTRLLVL.

This clone occurred once. This chain uses TRBV7-2 with TRBJ2-3; D is unclear. The CDR3 sequence is 12 residues long. V was pared by 3 bases and J by 7 bases, with 8 bases between. Per the germline V gene, CDR1 is SGHTA and CDR2 is FQGNSA. The CDR3 nucleotides are TGTGCCAGCAGCTTCCCCCAGAATACGCAGTATTTT. Protein: CASSFPQNTQYF.

V gene TRBV3-1 (or the pseudogene TRBV3-2) combines with J gene TRBJ2-5, with 9 positions matching TRBD2. CDR1 is LGHDT and CDR2 is YNNKEL in the germline V gene (reference sequence). The CDR3 consists of 15 residues. V lost 3 bases, J lost 4 bases, and 6 bases stayed unmatched. Here the CDR3 reads CASSQNSGSSETQYF. The CDR3 nucleotides are TGTGCCAGCAGCCAGAATAGCGGGAGTTCAGAGACCCAGTACTTC.

V and J are TRBV13 and TRBJ2-7; TRBD1 matches at 7 bases. The CDR3 has 12 amino acids. CDR1 and CDR2 from the germline V gene are PRHDT and FYEKMQ (reference sequence). V shed 6 bases and J 6 bases; nucleotides not matched to a gene: 5. CDR3 bases: TGTGCCAGCAGATACCGACAGGGCGAGCAGTACTTC. Translation gives CASRYRQGEQYF.

The chain couples TRBV12-5 to TRBJ2-1; TRBD2 matches 7 bases. From germline, CDR1 is LGHNT and CDR2 FRNRAP. This CDR3 region has 14 residues. The V segment lost 5 bases and the J segment 4 bases; nucleotides outside the gene matches: 5. The CDR3 is CASGLSGRYNEQFF. The CDR3 nucleotides read TGTGCTAGTGGTCTTAGCGGGCGATACAATGAGCAGTTCTTC.

This clone occurred once. The chain has TRBV28 and TRBJ1-2, with D unresolved. V was shortened by 6 bases and J by 2 bases, with 13 bases between the two germline ends. CDR1 and CDR2 (germline): MDHEN, SYDVKM. This CDR3 is 14 amino acids long. CDR3 nucleotides: TGTGCCAGCAGCGGGCCAAGGAGCAACTATGGCTACACCTTC. Translating gives CASSGPRSNYGYTF.

J is TRBJ2-7 and V is TRBV28; TRBD2 aligns across 7 bases. Germline lookup yields CDR1 MDHEN and CDR2 SYDVKM. The CDR3 sequence is 14 residues long. J gave up 3 bases and V 6 bases, and 8 bases lay outside the gene matches. CDR3 nucleotide sequence: TGTGCCAGCAGAGGACCCGGGACTAACTACGAGCAGTACTTC. This codes for CASRGPGTNYEQYF.

The chain couples TRBV19 to TRBJ2-1; 11 bases match TRBD2. Germline V gene data show CDR1 as LNHDA and CDR2 as SQIVND (reference sequence). This CDR3 is built from 18 residues. The J segment lost 6 bases and the V segment lost 0 bases, leaving 10 bases of the junction unmatched. The CDR3 protein is CASSIDPPTSGTFNEQFF. In nucleotides, the CDR3 is TGTGCCAGTAGTATAGACCCCCCGACTAGCGGGACTTTCAATGAGCAGTTCTTC.

The gene calls are TRBV7-8 and TRBJ2-5, with unresolved D. CDR3 length: 15 amino acids. CDR1 and CDR2 from the germline V gene are SGHVS and FQNEAQ. Trimming left V 3 bases short and J 0 bases short, with 11 bases between. The CDR3 bases are TGTGCCAGCAGCTTGGTACAGTGGTACCAAGAGACCCAGTACTTC. Amino acids: CASSLVQWYQETQYF.

V and J are TRBV2 and TRBJ2-5, with 13 bases identical to TRBD2. Near its end, the DNA agrees better with TRBJ2-7, so the J call may be wrong. CDR3 length equals 15 residues. The germline V gene has CDR1 SNHLY and CDR2 FYNNEI. The CDR3 coding sequence is TGTGCCAGCAGTGGGGGGACTAGCGGGATTTACGAGCAGTACTTC. Encoded protein: CASSGGTSGIYEQYF.

This chain joins TRBV27 and TRBJ1-5, with 9 bases matching TRBD1. CDR3 size: 17 residues. V was clipped by 7 bases and J by 0 bases; unmatched bases: 10. Germline lookup yields CDR1 MNHEY and CDR2 SMNVEV (reference sequence). CDR3 coding DNA: TGTGCCAGCATGCCCGGGACAGGGCTATATAGCAATCAGCCCCAGCATTTT. Protein sequence: CASMPGTGLYSNQPQHF.

The chain uses TRBV28 and TRBJ2-5, with TRBD1 as a possible D gene (6 bases). V lost 6 bases, J lost 4 bases, and 18 bases lay in between. The CDR3 has 15 residues. Germline CDR1 is MDHEN and CDR2 is SYDVKM. This CDR3 reads CASRQTGALGETQYF. The CDR3 bases are TGTGCCAGCAGGCAGACAGGAGCATTAGGAGAGACCCAGTACTTC.

The chain combines TRBV20-1 with TRBJ1-1; no clear D gene. Germline values: CDR1 DFQATT, CDR2 SNEGSKA (reference sequence). The V gene lost 3 bases and the J gene lost 0 bases, with 11 bases spanning the gap. This CDR3 comprises 14 residues. CDR3: CSASGSLMNTEAFF. The CDR3 DNA sequence: TGCAGTGCTAGTGGCAGTTTGATGAACACTGAAGCTTTCTTT.

The J gene is TRBJ2-3, the V gene TRBV19; 10 bases are shared with TRBD2. V trimming: 4 bases; J trimming: 7 bases; junction bases outside the gene matches: 5. Per the germline V gene, CDR1 is LNHDA and CDR2 is SQIVND (reference sequence). This CDR3 comprises 14 residues. The CDR3 sequence is CASSSSGRTNTQYF. The CDR3 DNA reads TGTGCCAGTAGTAGTAGCGGGAGGACGAATACGCAGTATTTT.

This chain connects TRBV11-2 to TRBJ1-4; D may be TRBD1 (5 bases). V lost 5 bases, J lost 8 bases, and 21 bases lay in between. The CDR3 is 16 residues long. The germline V gene has CDR1 SGHAT and CDR2 FQNNGV. The CDR3 bases are TGTGCCAGCAGCGGACGACCCGGGACCCTGGGGGAAAAACTGTTTTTT. It translates to CASSGRPGTLGEKLFF.

This clone was seen just once. The CDR3 DNA sequence: TGCGCCAGCAGCTTGGAGGGCTCTGGGGCCAACGTCCTGACTTTC. Its translation: CASSLEGSGANVLTF. The chain couples TRBV5-1 to TRBJ2-6; no clear D gene. The V end lost 0 bases, the J end lost 0 bases, and 4 bases lay between the germline ends. Germline values: CDR1 SGHRS, CDR2 YFSETQ. The CDR3 contains 15 residues.